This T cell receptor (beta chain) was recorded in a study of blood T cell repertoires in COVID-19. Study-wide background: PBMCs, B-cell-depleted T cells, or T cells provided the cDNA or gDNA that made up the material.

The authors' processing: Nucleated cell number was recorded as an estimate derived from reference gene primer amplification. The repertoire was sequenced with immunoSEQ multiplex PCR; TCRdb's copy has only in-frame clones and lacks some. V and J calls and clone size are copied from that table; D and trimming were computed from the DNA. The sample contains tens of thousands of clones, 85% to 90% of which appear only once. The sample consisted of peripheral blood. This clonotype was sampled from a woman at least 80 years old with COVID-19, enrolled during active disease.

The CDR3 is CASSFLYSNQPQHF. As DNA, the CDR3 is TGTGCCAGCAGCTTCCTTTATAGCAATCAGCCCCAGCATTTT. This chain connects TRBV7-8 to TRBJ1-5; D gene unclear. The V end was cut by 3 bases, the J end by 0 bases, with 6 bases between. Germline V gene lookup returns CDR1 SGHVS and CDR2 FQNEAQ. CDR3 size: 14 residues.